This entry is about one T cell receptor beta chain. What it binds is unknown. These data belong to a study of blood T cells in healthy people across ages. Using a J-beta primer mix together with a sample-barcoded 5' primer, a second PCR was run for roughly 6 to 11 cycles. TCRdb itself ran the 5' RACE reads through MiXCR, one entry per CDR3 protein. Seen here are about 1.1 million distinct CDR3 sequences, 35% to 40% observed once, and the top ten hold less than 15%. Germline CDR1 and CDR2: KGHSH and LQKENI. V shed 3 bases and J shed 6 bases, with 6 bases lying between them. The CDR3 is 12 amino acids. Study-level points and caveats: Versus aged donors, long-lived donors had higher diversity and more naive CD4+ cells. Without sorted subsets, naive and antigen-experienced compartments could not be conclusively compared. Getting older went along with TCR beta diversity per million T cells dropping roughly linearly.

This clonotype was sampled from a man between 18 and 35 years old in good health. Sequencing was carried out using blood. This chain joins TRBV18 and TRBJ2-1; D is ambiguous. In nucleotides, the CDR3 is TGTGCCAGCTCACCGACCTCCAATGAGCAGTTCTTC. Its protein is CASSPTSNEQFF. The full variable domain, in which reference TRBV18 and TRBJ2-1 provide the parts outside the CDR3, is NAGVMQNPRHLVRRRGQEARLRCSPMKGHSHVYWYRQLPEEGLKFMVYLQKENIIDESGMPKERFSAEFPKEGPSILRIQQVVRGDSAAYFCASSPTSNEQFFGPGTRLTVL.